This passage covers 20 T cell receptor beta chains from one sample sequenced in a study of regulatory T cells in long-lasting Graves disease. The time point here: newly diagnosed GD, antithyroid drugs for less than 3 months. There was RNA extracted from PBMCs, and the TCR library was made from it. Through Arm-PCR of CDR3 regions and iRepertoire HTBI primers, TCR beta libraries were built. TCRdb analysed the multiplex PCR reads with MiXCR anew, one entry per CDR3 protein. The sample yields around 500,000 distinct CDR3 sequences, approximately 12% seen once. The sample was also linked to a second study, of T cells in Graves' hyperthyroidism and ophthalmopathy.

Specimen: peripheral blood mononuclear cells (PBMCs), collected at new diagnosis, from a patient treated with antithyroid drugs. The receptors shown here come from a man aged 30 to 39 with Graves disease.

This clonotype was recorded many times. The chain couples TRBV18 to TRBJ2-5, with 10 nucleotides matching TRBD1. There are 15 residues in the CDR3. Looked up from germline, CDR1 is KGHSH and CDR2 is LQKENI. V shed 2 bases and J 4 bases; nucleotides not matched to a gene: 4. CDR3 loop: CASSPGTGEGETQYF. CDR3 in DNA: TGTGCCAGCTCACCAGGGACAGGGGAAGGAGAGACCCAGTACTTC.

This clonotype was counted at least ten times. V gene TRBV12-3 or TRBV12-4 combines with J gene TRBJ1-2; D is unresolved. CDR3 length equals 12 residues. Trimming shortened V by 4 bases and J by 8 bases, and 11 bases separated the two germline ends. The CDR3 is CASSSLVGGYTF. CDR3 bases: TGTGCCAGCAGTTCATTAGTAGGGGGCTACACCTTC.

Note on this clonotype: A single base separates this from a much larger clone, so it may be a read error. The rearrangement uses TRBV7-8 and TRBJ2-1; 8 positions match TRBD2. The CDR3 has 17 residues. J lost 4 bases, V lost 8 bases, and 16 bases had no gene match. Germline V CDR1 and CDR2: SGHVS, FQNEAQ. CDR3 loop: CASCGGLREARYNEQFF. For the CDR3, the DNA is TGTGCCAGCTGCGGGGGGTTGCGGGAGGCCCGATACAATGAGCAGTTCTTC. Using reference TRBV7-8 and TRBJ2-1 for the parts outside the CDR3, the full variable domain is GAGVSQSPRYKVAKRGQDVALRCDPISGHVSLFWYQQALGQGPEFLTYFQNEAQLDKSGLPSDRFFAERPEGSVSTLKIQRTQQEDSAVYLCASCGGLREARYNEQFFGPGTRLTVL.

This clonotype has at least ten counts. The rearrangement joins TRBV2 to TRBJ1-5, with D unclear. The V gene's germline CDR1 is SNHLY and CDR2 FYNNEI. The CDR3 has 16 residues. The V end was cut by 4 bases, the J end by 2 bases, with 15 bases between. The CDR3 reads CASSVGSLMGNQPQHF. The CDR3 DNA follows: TGTGCCAGCAGTGTCGGCTCCCTAATGGGCAATCAGCCCCAGCATTTT.

This clonotype was counted many times. The V and J genes are TRBV27 and TRBJ2-6, with D perhaps matching TRBD1 (5 bases). Germline V lookup: CDR1 MNHEY, CDR2 SMNVEV (reference sequence). V lost 3 bases to trimming and J lost 3 bases, with 15 bases between them. The CDR3 consists of 17 residues. The DNA of the CDR3 is TGTGCCAGCAGTTTTACCAGGGTCGCAGGTGGGGCCAACGTCCTGACTTTC. It encodes CASSFTRVAGGANVLTF.

This clonotype has more than one count but fewer than ten. The chain recombines TRBV3-1 with TRBJ2-1; D gene unclear. CDR1 is LGHDT and CDR2 is YNNKEL in the germline V gene (reference sequence). The CDR3 has 13 residues. With 0 bases removed from V and 8 bases from J, the gap between germline ends came to 8 bases. The CDR3 here is CASSQDLTDEQFF. The CDR3 DNA sequence: TGTGCCAGCAGCCAAGATTTGACGGATGAGCAGTTCTTC.

This clonotype has a count of ten or more. The rearrangement links TRBV27 to TRBJ1-6; 7 positions match TRBD1. From germline, CDR1 is MNHEY and CDR2 SMNVEV (reference sequence). V shed 2 bases and J 7 bases; nucleotides not matched to a gene: 8. CDR3 length: 16 residues. In DNA form, the CDR3 reads TGTGCCAGCAGTTTAAAGAGGGACAGAGCAAATTCACCCCTCCACTTT. Amino acid sequence: CASSLKRDRANSPLHF.

There are many counts of this clonotype. The chain carries TRBV6-2 or TRBV6-3 and TRBJ2-3; D tentatively reads TRBD1 or TRBD2 (5 bases each). V lost 4 bases to trimming and J lost 2 bases, with 10 bases between them. CDR3 length: 14 amino acids. The germline gives CDR1 MNHEY, CDR2 SVGEGT. CDR3 in DNA: TGTGCCAGCAGTTTAAGGGACGCCACAGATACGCAGTATTTT. Its protein is CASSLRDATDTQYF.

The chain couples TRBV18 to TRBJ2-3; D is unclear. The germline V gene has CDR1 KGHSH and CDR2 LQKENI. This CDR3 has 14 residues. V lost 0 bases, J lost 4 bases, and 8 bases lay in between. The chain's CDR3 is CASSPPLGPDTQYF. CDR3 bases: TGTGCCAGCTCACCACCTTTAGGACCAGATACGCAGTATTTT.

This rearrangement joins TRBV20-1 to TRBJ2-4, with D possibly matching TRBD2 (6 bases). CDR3 length: 14 residues. Germline assignment: CDR1 DFQATT and CDR2 SNEGSKA (reference sequence). The V gene lost 0 bases and the J gene lost 6 bases, with 12 bases spanning the gap. The CDR3 nucleotides are TGCAGTGCTAGAGATTGGAACGGGAGAAACATTCAGTACTTC. As protein: CSARDWNGRNIQYF.

The chain is built from TRBV20-1 and TRBJ1-3; the D is unclear. The CDR3 has 11 residues. Germline CDR1 DFQATT, CDR2 SNEGSKA (reference sequence). V shed 4 bases and J shed 3 bases, with 4 bases lying between them. CDR3 protein: CSATDGNTIYF. The CDR3 DNA reads TGCAGTGCTACTGATGGAAACACCATATATTTT.

This clonotype came up many times. V gene TRBV27 combines with J gene TRBJ2-5, with 8 bases aligning to TRBD1. Losses at the gene ends were 6 bases for V and 4 bases for J; bases not matched to a gene: 4. The germline V gene has CDR1 MNHEY and CDR2 SMNVEV (reference sequence). The CDR3 extends over 13 amino acids. The CDR3 reads CASSQDRAETQYF. For the CDR3, the DNA is TGTGCCAGCAGCCAGGACAGGGCAGAGACCCAGTACTTC.

This clonotype was picked up many times. This sequence joins TRBV20-1 and TRBJ2-5; 9 positions match TRBD1. With 4 bases clipped from V and 3 bases from J, the junction kept 3 bases outside the gene matches. The CDR3 is made up of 13 amino acids. Germline-derived CDR1 and CDR2 are DFQATT and SNEGSKA (reference sequence). CDR3 coding DNA: TGCAGTGCTACACAGGGGGCCAAAGAGACCCAGTACTTC. Protein: CSATQGAKETQYF.

Ten or more counts support this clonotype. The chain is built from TRBV7-3 and TRBJ2-7, with TRBD2 matching over 9 bases. Trimming cost V 5 bases and J 3 bases; bases outside gene matches: 5. The CDR3 is made up of 14 amino acids. Per germline, CDR1 SGHTA and CDR2 FQGTGA. CDR3 bases: TGTGCCAGCAGCCTCATAGCGGGGGACTACGAGCAGTACTTC. Translating gives CASSLIAGDYEQYF. The full variable domain, its missing parts supplied by reference TRBV7-3 and TRBJ2-7, is GAGVSQTPSNKVTEKGKYVELRCDPISGHTALYWYRQSLGQGPEFLIYFQGTGAADDSGLPNDRFFAVRPEGSVSTLKIQRTERGDSAVYLCASSLIAGDYEQYFGPGTRLTVT.

The table lists this clonotype with many counts. The genes are TRBV3-1 and TRBJ2-1, with 9 positions matching TRBD1. CDR1 is LGHDT, CDR2 YNNKEL, per germline (reference sequence). V was clipped by 8 bases and J by 7 bases; unmatched bases: 6. The CDR3 loop spans 13 amino acids. CDR3 DNA: TGTGCCAGCGGAGACAGGGGGGGAAATGAGCAGTTCTTC. This codes for CASGDRGGNEQFF.

This clonotype was counted ten times or more. The gene calls are TRBV5-1 and TRBJ1-1, with 7 positions matching TRBD1. V was pared by 4 bases and J by 11 bases, with 5 bases of the junction left unmatched. This CDR3 is built from 11 residues. The germline V gene encodes CDR1 SGHRS and CDR2 YFSETQ. CDR3 amino acids: CASSPGQEAFF. CDR3 bases: TGCGCCAGCAGCCCAGGACAGGAGGCTTTCTTT.

This clonotype has a count of ten or more. This chain links TRBV2 with TRBJ1-1, with TRBD1 matching over 9 bases. Germline CDR1 and CDR2: SNHLY and FYNNEI. The CDR3 is made up of 15 amino acids. Trimming removed 8 bases from V and 4 bases from J; junction bases left unmatched: 11. CDR3 amino acids: CASQGDGTGSTEAFF. CDR3 DNA sequence: TGTGCCAGCCAGGGGGACGGGACAGGGAGCACTGAAGCTTTCTTT.

This clonotype was counted at least ten times. The gene calls are TRBV25-1 and TRBJ2-3; D may be TRBD2 (6 bases). The V gene lost 7 bases and the J gene lost 0 bases, with 11 bases spanning the gap. CDR1 and CDR2 (germline): MGHDK, SYGVNS. The CDR3 sequence is 14 residues long. In DNA form, the CDR3 reads TGTGCCAGCAATAGGCGGGAAAGCACAGATACGCAGTATTTT. As protein: CASNRRESTDTQYF.

V and J are TRBV19 and TRBJ1-5; maybe TRBD1 (6 bases). V dropped 4 bases and J dropped 7 bases, with 14 bases sitting between them. This CDR3 has 14 residues. The germline V gene encodes CDR1 LNHDA and CDR2 SQIVND (reference sequence). CDR3 protein: CASSTLQGGQPQHF. The CDR3 bases are TGTGCCAGTAGTACCTTACAGGGTGGGCAGCCCCAGCATTTT.

The chain recombines TRBV10-3 with TRBJ2-7, with no clear D. Per the germline V gene, CDR1 is ENHRY and CDR2 is SYGVKD. The length of the CDR3 is 14 residues. V gave up 6 bases and J gave up 5 bases, with 17 bases separating them. In DNA form, the CDR3 reads TGTGCCATCAGCGAGGTGGCTAGTTCCCACGAGCAGTACTTC. The encoded protein is CAISEVASSHEQYF.